This T cell receptor beta chain was captured by sequencing in a study of shared clonotypes between healthy human individuals. Naive CD8 isolation took CD45RO-negative cells positively selected for CCR7 and excluded terminally differentiated effector memory CD45RA+ cells. For each subset, genomic DNA was distributed in equal portions over several immunoSEQ plates. TCRdb keeps only in-frame clones here, not all; method: immunoSEQ multiplex PCR. The sample consists of roughly 2.1 million clones, 93% of them appearing once. The TCR sequence derives from a man aged 18 to 30 in good health. Some clones in this sample may be carry-over from other donors' samples. Sequenced input: naive CD8+ T cells from PBMCs.

DNA of the CDR3: TGTGCCAGCAGCCCGCGACAGACCCAACTCAAAGAGACCCAGTACTTC. This sequence encodes CASSPRQTQLKETQYF. The chain couples TRBV7-9 to TRBJ2-5, with a tentative D call TRBD1 (5 bases). There are 16 residues in the CDR3. V gave up 5 bases and J gave up 3 bases, with 19 bases separating them. Germline CDR1 reads SEHNR; CDR2 reads FQNEAQ (reference sequence).